Below, 16 T cell receptor beta chains from the same sample are listed, as sequenced in a study of shared clonotypes between healthy human individuals. Clones were read by immunoSEQ multiplex PCR, and TCRdb kept only the in-frame ones, dropping some. The sample carries hundreds of thousands of clones, roughly 80% recorded once. Sequenced sample: PBMCs. Receptor source: a woman aged 40 to 49 in good health. Some clones in this sample may be carry-over from other donors' samples.

This clone has more than one count but fewer than ten. The chain joins TRBV28 to TRBJ1-5; D gene uncertain. V was clipped by 3 bases and J by 2 bases, with 8 bases between them. The CDR3 totals 14 residues. Germline-derived CDR1 and CDR2 are MDHEN and SYDVKM. DNA of the CDR3: TGTGCCAGCAGTTTCAGTATGGGCAATCAGCCCCAGCATTTT. Translating it yields CASSFSMGNQPQHF.

The chain combines TRBV7-2 with TRBJ2-2, with 9 bases aligning to TRBD2. CDR1 and CDR2 (germline): SGHTA, FQGNSA. This CDR3 is built from 15 residues. The V gene end was trimmed by 7 bases and the J gene end by 6 bases; junction bases not matched to a gene: 9. The CDR3 loop reads CASKRAGGTAGELFF. The CDR3 coding sequence is TGTGCCAGCAAACGAGCGGGAGGAACGGCCGGGGAGCTGTTTTTT.

This chain uses TRBV30 with TRBJ1-1; possibly TRBD1 for D (6 bases). V was shortened by 6 bases and J by 2 bases, with 22 bases between the two germline ends. Per the germline V gene, CDR1 is GTSNPN and CDR2 is SVGIG (reference sequence). The CDR3 has 16 amino acids. The CDR3 sequence is CACYKTGTQRNTEAFF. For the CDR3, the DNA is TGTGCCTGCTACAAAACCGGGACACAAAGAAACACTGAAGCTTTCTTT.

As concerns this clone: One base separates it from a far larger clone, so it is likely a read error. The V gene is TRBV27, the J gene TRBJ1-1; the D gene is possibly TRBD1 (6 bases). The CDR3 length is 14 residues. The germline V gene has CDR1 MNHEY and CDR2 SMNVEV (reference sequence). The CDR3 DNA reads TGTGTCAGCAGTAGCAGGGGCCTTAACACTGAAGCTTTCTTT. Its protein product is CVSSSRGLNTEAFF.

The gene calls are TRBV18 and TRBJ1-5; TRBD1 agrees at 7 bases. Trimming cost V 8 bases and J 3 bases; bases outside gene matches: 7. Germline CDR1 reads KGHSH; CDR2 reads LQKENI. The CDR3 loop spans 14 amino acids. The CDR3 protein is CASTTGSYNQPQHF. Written as DNA, the CDR3 is TGTGCCAGCACGACAGGGTCGTACAATCAGCCCCAGCATTTT.

The chain combines TRBV19 with TRBJ2-1; the D gene is possibly TRBD2 (5 bases). The CDR3 consists of 12 residues. With 8 bases removed from V and 8 bases from J, the gap between germline ends came to 13 bases. Germline CDR1 reads LNHDA; CDR2 reads SQIVND (reference sequence). The CDR3 reads CASGRGRDEQFF. The CDR3 DNA is TGTGCCAGTGGCCGGGGAAGGGATGAGCAGTTCTTC.

The chain links TRBV4-2 to TRBJ2-7; TRBD1 aligns across 12 bases. The germline V gene encodes CDR1 LGHNA and CDR2 YNFKEQ. This CDR3 is 16 amino acids long. Germline trimming cut 0 bases from V and 4 bases from J; bases unmatched to any gene: 4. CDR3 nucleotide sequence: TGTGCCAGCAGCCAAGATCTGGGACAGGGGGCTTACGAGCAGTACTTC. This codes for CASSQDLGQGAYEQYF.

Comments on this clone: At one boundary the junction diverges from the germline segment, which might be a read error. The chain recombines TRBV7-7 with TRBJ2-1; TRBD2 matches 10 bases. The CDR3 loop spans 17 amino acids. Germline V gene sequence: CDR1 SSHAT, CDR2 FNYEAQ (reference sequence). The CDR3: CASSSESGRAGYNEQFF. The CDR3 nucleotides read TGTGCTAGCAGCTCAGAAAGCGGGAGGGCCGGCTACAATGAGCAGTTCTTC.

The V and J genes are TRBV10-1 and TRBJ2-7, with 9 bases fitting TRBD1. Per germline, CDR1 WNHNN and CDR2 SYGVQD (reference sequence). V was pared by 5 bases and J by 0 bases, with 5 bases of the junction left unmatched. The CDR3 is 15 amino acids. As DNA, the CDR3 is TGCGCCAGCAGTCCGGGACAGGGTGGCTCCTACGAGCAGTACTTC. Translated, it gives CASSPGQGGSYEQYF.

The chain uses TRBV7-3 and TRBJ2-7; either TRBD1 or TRBD2 may supply D (5 bases each). CDR3 length: 14 amino acids. From germline, CDR1 is SGHTA and CDR2 FQGTGA. Trimming shortened V by 5 bases and J by 1 base, and 12 bases separated the two germline ends. In DNA, the CDR3 is TGTGCCAGCAGCCCATCGGGGACGTCCTACGAGCAGTACTTC. This sequence encodes CASSPSGTSYEQYF.

This chain connects TRBV7-2 to TRBJ2-1, with 8 bases that match TRBD2. Germline lookup yields CDR1 SGHTA and CDR2 FQGNSA. The CDR3 runs 15 residues. The V and J ends lost 5 bases and 1 base, in that order; junction bases with no gene match: 4. CDR3 in amino acids: CASSPPGGSYNEQFF. The CDR3 DNA reads TGTGCCAGCAGCCCCCCGGGGGGGTCCTACAATGAGCAGTTCTTC.

V usage is TRBV28 and J usage is TRBJ1-5; possible D gene TRBD1, 5 bases. CDR1 is MDHEN and CDR2 is SYDVKM in the germline V gene. The CDR3 is 15 amino acids. V dropped 3 bases and J dropped 4 bases, with 13 bases sitting between them. CDR3: CASSFGMRGNQPQHF. CDR3 bases: TGTGCCAGCAGTTTTGGTATGCGGGGGAATCAGCCCCAGCATTTT.

This clone appeared once. One junction end disagrees with the germline gene, perhaps due to a read error. The J gene is TRBJ1-2, the V gene TRBV7-9, with 10 positions matching TRBD1. Germline CDR1 reads SEHNR; CDR2 reads FQNEAQ (reference sequence). The CDR3 covers 17 residues. CDR3 protein: CASSLGGQGFSNDGYTF. DNA of the CDR3: TGTGCCAGCAGCCTAGGGGGACAGGGGTTTTCTAACGATGGCTACACCTTC.

This clone was picked up many times. The chain combines TRBV5-1 with TRBJ1-2; D is ambiguous. CDR1 and CDR2 (germline): SGHRS, YFSETQ. The CDR3 has 13 amino acids. The V end lost 0 bases, the J end lost 8 bases, and 11 bases lay between the germline ends. This CDR3 is CASSLERFGGYTF. DNA of the CDR3: TGCGCCAGCAGCTTGGAGCGGTTCGGGGGCTACACCTTC.

V is TRBV19 and J is TRBJ1-5, with D possibly TRBD1 on 6 matching bases. Germline-derived CDR1 and CDR2 are LNHDA and SQIVND (reference sequence). The CDR3 sequence is 18 residues long. V was cut by 3 bases and J by 0 bases, with 18 bases left in between. CDR3 nucleotides: TGTGCCAGTAGTATCCTAACCCGATACAGGGATAGCAATCAGCCCCAGCATTTT. Translation: CASSILTRYRDSNQPQHF.

This chain connects TRBV18 to TRBJ2-1, with 8 bases lining up with TRBD2. The germline V gene has CDR1 KGHSH and CDR2 LQKENI. The ends lost 3 bases at V and 1 base at J; junction bases unmatched: 2. This CDR3 is built from 15 residues. In nucleotides, the CDR3 is TGTGCCAGCTCACCGGGACTAGGTTCCTACAATGAGCAGTTCTTC. This gives the protein CASSPGLGSYNEQFF.